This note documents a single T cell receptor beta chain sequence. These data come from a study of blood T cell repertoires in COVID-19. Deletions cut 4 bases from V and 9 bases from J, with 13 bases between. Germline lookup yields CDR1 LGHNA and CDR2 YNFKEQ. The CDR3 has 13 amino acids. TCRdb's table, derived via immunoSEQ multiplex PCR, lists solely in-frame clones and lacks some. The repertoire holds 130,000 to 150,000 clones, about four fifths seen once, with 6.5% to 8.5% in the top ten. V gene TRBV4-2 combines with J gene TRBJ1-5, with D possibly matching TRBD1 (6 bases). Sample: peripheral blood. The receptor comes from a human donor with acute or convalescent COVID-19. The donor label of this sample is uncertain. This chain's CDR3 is CASSLGRGGPQHF. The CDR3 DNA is TGTGCCAGCAGCCTGGGGAGGGGGGGGCCCCAGCATTTT.